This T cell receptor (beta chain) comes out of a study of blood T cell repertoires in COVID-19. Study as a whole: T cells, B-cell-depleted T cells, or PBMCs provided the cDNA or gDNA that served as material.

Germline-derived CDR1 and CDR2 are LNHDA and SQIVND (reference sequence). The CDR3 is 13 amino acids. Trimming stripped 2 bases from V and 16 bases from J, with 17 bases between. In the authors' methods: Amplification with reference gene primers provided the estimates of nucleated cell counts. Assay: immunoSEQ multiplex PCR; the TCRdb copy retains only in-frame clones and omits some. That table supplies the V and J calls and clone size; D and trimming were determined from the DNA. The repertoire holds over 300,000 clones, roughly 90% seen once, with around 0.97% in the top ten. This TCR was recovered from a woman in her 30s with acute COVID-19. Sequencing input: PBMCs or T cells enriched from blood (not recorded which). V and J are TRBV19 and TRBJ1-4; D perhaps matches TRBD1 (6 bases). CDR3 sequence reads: CASSILGQGIKFF. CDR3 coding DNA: TGTGCCAGTAGTATACTTGGGCAGGGGATTAAGTTTTTT.